This T cell receptor (beta chain) was identified in a study of PD-1 blockade in classical Hodgkin lymphoma. Study details: Every 2 weeks, patients got 3 mg/kg intravenous nivolumab.

From germline, CDR1 is LGHNA and CDR2 YSLEER. V dropped 7 bases and J dropped 6 bases, with 28 bases sitting between them. The CDR3 covers 17 residues. Whole-study findings and limits: A reduction in baseline TCR diversity was reportedly seen in newly diagnosed patients relative to healthy donors. Newly diagnosed patients had diversity similar to the baseline diversity of complete responders.

As to this clone: What it binds is not known.

Profiling relied on immunoSEQ multiplex PCR, and the TCRdb table lists in-frame clones only, not all of them. The data show about 58,000 clones, around 93% seen once. In every patient, relapse followed autologous stem cell transplantation, while exposure to brentuximab vedotin differed. The V gene is TRBV4-3, the J gene TRBJ2-7; no definite D call. The clonotype was recovered from a human donor with classical Hodgkin lymphoma. The material sequenced was peripheral blood mononuclear cells (PBMCs), taken before the second cycle of nivolumab. The CDR3 sequence: CASTRYHTGPDKGEQYF. The CDR3 DNA reads TGCGCCAGCACCCGTTATCACACGGGCCCGGATAAGGGCGAGCAGTACTTC.